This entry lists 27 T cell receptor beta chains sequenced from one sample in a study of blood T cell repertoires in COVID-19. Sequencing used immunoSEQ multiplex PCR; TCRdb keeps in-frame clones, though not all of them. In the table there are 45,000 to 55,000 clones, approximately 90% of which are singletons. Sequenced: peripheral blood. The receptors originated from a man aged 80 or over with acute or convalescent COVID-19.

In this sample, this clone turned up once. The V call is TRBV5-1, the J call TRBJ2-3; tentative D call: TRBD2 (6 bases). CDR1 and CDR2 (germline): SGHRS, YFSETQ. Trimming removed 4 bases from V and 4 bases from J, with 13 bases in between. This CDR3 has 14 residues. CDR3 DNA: TGCGCCAGCAGCCCGGCGCGGGGCTCAGATACGCAGTATTTT. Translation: CASSPARGSDTQYF.

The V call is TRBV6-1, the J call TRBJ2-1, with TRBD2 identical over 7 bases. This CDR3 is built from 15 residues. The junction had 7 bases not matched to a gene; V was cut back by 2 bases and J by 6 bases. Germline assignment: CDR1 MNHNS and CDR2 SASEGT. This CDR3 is CASSEISGAPNEQFF. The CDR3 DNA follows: TGTGCCAGCAGTGAAATCAGCGGGGCACCCAATGAGCAGTTCTTC.

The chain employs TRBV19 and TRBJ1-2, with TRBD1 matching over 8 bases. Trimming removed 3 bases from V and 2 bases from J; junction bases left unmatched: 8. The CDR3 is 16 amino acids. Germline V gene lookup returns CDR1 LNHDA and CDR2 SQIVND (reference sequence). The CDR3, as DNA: TGTGCCAGTAGTATTTTCCAGGGGGCAGGGAACTATGGCTACACCTTC. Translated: CASSIFQGAGNYGYTF.

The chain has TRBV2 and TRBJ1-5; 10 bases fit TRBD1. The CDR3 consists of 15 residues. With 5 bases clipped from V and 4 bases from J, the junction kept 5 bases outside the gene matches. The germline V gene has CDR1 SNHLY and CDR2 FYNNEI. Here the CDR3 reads CASSPSDRGNQPQHF. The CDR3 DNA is TGTGCCAGCAGTCCATCGGACAGGGGGAATCAGCCCCAGCATTTT. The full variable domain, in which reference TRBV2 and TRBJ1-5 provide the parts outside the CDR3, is EPEVTQTPSHQVTQMGQEVILRCVPISNHLYFYWYRQILGQKVEFLVSFYNNEISEKSEIFDDQFSVERPDGSNFTLKIRSTKLEDSAMYFCASSPSDRGNQPQHFGDGTRLSIL.

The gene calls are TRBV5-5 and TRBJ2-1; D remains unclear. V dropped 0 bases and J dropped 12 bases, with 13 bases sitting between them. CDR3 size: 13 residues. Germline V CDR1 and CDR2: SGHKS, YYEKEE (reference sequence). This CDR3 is CASSLDGFLGQFF. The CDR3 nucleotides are TGTGCCAGCAGCTTGGACGGCTTTCTAGGGCAGTTCTTC.

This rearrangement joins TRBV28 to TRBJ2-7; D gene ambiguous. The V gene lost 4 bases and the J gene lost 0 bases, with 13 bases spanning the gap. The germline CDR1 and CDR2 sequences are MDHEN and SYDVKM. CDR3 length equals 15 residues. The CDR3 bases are TGTGCCAGCAGTTCCATCAGTGCCCTCTCCTACGAGCAGTACTTC. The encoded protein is CASSSISALSYEQYF. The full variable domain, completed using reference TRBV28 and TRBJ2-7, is DVKVTQSSRYLVKRTGEKVFLECVQDMDHENMFWYRQDPGLGLRLIYFSYDVKMKEKGDIPEGYSVSREKKERFSLILESASTNQTSMYLCASSSISALSYEQYFGPGTRLTVT.

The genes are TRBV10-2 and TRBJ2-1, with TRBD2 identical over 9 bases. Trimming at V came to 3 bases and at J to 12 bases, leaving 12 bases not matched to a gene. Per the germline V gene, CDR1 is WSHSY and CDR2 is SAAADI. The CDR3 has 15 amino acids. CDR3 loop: CASSEGRASGEGQFF. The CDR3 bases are TGCGCCAGCAGTGAAGGGAGGGCTAGCGGGGAGGGGCAGTTCTTC.

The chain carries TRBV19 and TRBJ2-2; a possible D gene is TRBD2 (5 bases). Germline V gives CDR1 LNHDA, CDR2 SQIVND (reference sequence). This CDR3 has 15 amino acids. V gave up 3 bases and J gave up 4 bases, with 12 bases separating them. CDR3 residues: CASSMTLGRTGELFF. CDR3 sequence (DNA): TGTGCCAGTAGTATGACACTAGGTCGCACCGGGGAGCTGTTTTTT.

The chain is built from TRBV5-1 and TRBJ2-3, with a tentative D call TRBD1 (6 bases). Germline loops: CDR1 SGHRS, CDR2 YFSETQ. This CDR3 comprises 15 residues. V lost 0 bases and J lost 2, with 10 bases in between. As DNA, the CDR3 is TGCGCCAGCAGCTTGGCAGGGGCGGCCACAGATACGCAGTATTTT. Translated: CASSLAGAATDTQYF. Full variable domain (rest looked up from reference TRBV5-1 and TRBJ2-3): KAGVTQTPRYLIKTRGQQVTLSCSPISGHRSVSWYQQTPGQGLQFLFEYFSETQRNKGNFPGRFSGRQFSNSRSEMNVSTLELGDSALYLCASSLAGAATDTQYFGPGTRLTVL.

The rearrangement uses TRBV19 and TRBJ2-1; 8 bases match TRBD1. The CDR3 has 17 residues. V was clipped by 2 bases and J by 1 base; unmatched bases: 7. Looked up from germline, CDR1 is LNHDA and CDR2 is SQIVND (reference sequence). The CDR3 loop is CASSIRSGGRSYNEQFF. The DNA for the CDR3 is TGTGCCAGTAGTATACGGTCAGGGGGCCGGTCCTACAATGAGCAGTTCTTC.

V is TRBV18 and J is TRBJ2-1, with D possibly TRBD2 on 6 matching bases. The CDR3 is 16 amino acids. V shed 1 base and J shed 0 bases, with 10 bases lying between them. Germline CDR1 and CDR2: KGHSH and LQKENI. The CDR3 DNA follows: TGTGCCAGCTCACCACAAGGAGGGAGCTCCTACAATGAGCAGTTCTTC. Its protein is CASSPQGGSSYNEQFF.

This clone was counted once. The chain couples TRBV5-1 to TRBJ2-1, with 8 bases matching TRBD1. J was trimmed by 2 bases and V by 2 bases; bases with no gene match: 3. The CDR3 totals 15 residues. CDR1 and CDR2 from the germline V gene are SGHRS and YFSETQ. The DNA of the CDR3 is TGCGCCAGCAGCTTAGGGACAGGAGCCTACAATGAGCAGTTCTTC. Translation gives CASSLGTGAYNEQFF.

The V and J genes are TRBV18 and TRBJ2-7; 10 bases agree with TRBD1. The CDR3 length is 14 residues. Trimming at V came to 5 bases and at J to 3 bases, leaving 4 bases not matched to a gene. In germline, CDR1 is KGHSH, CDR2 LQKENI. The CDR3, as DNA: TGTGCCAGCTCAACGGACAGGGGGGGCTACGAGCAGTACTTC. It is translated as CASSTDRGGYEQYF.

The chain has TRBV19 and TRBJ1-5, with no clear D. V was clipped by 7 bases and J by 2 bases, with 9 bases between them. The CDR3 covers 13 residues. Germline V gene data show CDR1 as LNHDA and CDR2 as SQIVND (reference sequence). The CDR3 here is CASTLSGNQPQHF. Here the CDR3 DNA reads TGTGCCAGTACCCTTAGTGGCAATCAGCCCCAGCATTTT.

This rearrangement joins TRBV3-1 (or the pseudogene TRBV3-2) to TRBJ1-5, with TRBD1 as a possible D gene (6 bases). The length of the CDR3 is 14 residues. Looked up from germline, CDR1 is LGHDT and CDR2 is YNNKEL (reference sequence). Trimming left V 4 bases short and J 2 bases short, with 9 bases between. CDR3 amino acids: CASSLQGRNQPQHF. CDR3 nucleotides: TGTGCCAGCAGCCTACAGGGACGCAATCAGCCCCAGCATTTT.

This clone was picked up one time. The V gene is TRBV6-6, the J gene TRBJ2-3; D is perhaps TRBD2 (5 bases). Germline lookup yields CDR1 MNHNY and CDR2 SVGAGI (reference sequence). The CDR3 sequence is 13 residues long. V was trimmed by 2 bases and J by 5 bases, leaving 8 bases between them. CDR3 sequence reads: CASSYDSVDTQYF. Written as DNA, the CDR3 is TGTGCCAGCAGTTACGATAGCGTAGATACGCAGTATTTT.

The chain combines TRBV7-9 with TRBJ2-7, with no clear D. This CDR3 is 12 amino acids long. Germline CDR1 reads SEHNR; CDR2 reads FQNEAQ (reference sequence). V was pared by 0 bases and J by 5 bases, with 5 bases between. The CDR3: CASSLARDEQYF. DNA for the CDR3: TGTGCCAGCAGCTTAGCTCGCGACGAGCAGTACTTC.

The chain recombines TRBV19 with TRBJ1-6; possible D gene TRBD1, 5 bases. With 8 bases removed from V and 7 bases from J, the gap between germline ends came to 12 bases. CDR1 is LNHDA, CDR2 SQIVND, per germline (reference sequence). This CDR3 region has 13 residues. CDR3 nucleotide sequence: TGTGCCAGTTTGGGACGGGAGAATTCACCCCTCCACTTT. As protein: CASLGRENSPLHF. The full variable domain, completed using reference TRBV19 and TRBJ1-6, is DGGITQSPKYLFRKEGQNVTLSCEQNLNHDAMYWYRQDPGQGLRLIYYSQIVNDFQKGDIAEGYSVSREKKESFPLTVTSAQKNPTAFYLCASLGRENSPLHFGNGTRLTVT.

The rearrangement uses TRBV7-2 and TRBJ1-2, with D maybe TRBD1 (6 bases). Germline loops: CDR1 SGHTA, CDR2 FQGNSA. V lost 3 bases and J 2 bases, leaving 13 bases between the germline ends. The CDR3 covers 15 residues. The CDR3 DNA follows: TGTGCCAGCAGCTTCACGGGACACCCGAACTATGGCTACACCTTC. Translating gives CASSFTGHPNYGYTF.

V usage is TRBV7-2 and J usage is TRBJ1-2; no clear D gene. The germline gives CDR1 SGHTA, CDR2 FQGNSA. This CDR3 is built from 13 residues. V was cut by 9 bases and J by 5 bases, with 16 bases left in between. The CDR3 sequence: CASTPLPGYGYTF. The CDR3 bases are TGTGCCAGTACCCCCCTTCCAGGTTATGGCTACACCTTC.

This CDR3 reads CASSSRAAINTEAFF. CDR3 nucleotides: TGTGCCAGTAGTTCCAGGGCAGCAATTAACACTGAAGCTTTCTTT. V is TRBV19 and J is TRBJ1-1, with D possibly being TRBD1 (5 bases). With 5 bases removed from V and 2 bases from J, the gap between germline ends came to 15 bases. The V gene's germline CDR1 is LNHDA and CDR2 SQIVND (reference sequence). CDR3 length: 15 residues. Combining the CDR3 with reference TRBV19 and TRBJ1-1 gives the whole variable domain DGGITQSPKYLFRKEGQNVTLSCEQNLNHDAMYWYRQDPGQGLRLIYYSQIVNDFQKGDIAEGYSVSREKKESFPLTVTSAQKNPTAFYLCASSSRAAINTEAFFGQGTRLTVV.

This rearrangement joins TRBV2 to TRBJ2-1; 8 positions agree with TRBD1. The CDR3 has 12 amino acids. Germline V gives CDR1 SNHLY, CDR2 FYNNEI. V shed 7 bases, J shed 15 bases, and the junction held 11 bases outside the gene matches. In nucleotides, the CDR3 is TGTGCCAGCACCCTGACAGGGGAGAGGCTGTTCTTC. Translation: CASTLTGERLFF.

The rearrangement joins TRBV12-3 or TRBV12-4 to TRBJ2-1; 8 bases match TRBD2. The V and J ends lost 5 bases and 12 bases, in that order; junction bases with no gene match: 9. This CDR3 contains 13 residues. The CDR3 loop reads CASSLRLAGLQFF. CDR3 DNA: TGTGCCAGCAGTCTACGGTTAGCGGGGCTGCAGTTCTTC.

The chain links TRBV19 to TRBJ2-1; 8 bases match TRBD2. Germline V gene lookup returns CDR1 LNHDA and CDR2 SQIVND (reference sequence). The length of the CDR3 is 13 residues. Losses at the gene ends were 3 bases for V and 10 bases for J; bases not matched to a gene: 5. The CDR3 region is CASSIGGAREQFF. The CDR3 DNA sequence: TGTGCCAGTAGTATCGGGGGGGCACGCGAGCAGTTCTTC.

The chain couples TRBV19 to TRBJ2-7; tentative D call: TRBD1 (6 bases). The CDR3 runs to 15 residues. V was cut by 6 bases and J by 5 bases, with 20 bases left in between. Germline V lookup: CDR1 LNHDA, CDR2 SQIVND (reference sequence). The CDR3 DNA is TGTGCCAGTAGCCAACCCCGCCAGGGGACCCACGAGCAGTACTTC. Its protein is CASSQPRQGTHEQYF.

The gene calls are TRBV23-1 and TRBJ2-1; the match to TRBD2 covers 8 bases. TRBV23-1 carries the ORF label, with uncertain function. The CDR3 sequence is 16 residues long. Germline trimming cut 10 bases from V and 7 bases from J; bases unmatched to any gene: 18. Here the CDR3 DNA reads TGCGCCACCTTATCGGTCCAGCGGGGGAACTTTAATGAGCAGTTCTTC. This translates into CATLSVQRGNFNEQFF.

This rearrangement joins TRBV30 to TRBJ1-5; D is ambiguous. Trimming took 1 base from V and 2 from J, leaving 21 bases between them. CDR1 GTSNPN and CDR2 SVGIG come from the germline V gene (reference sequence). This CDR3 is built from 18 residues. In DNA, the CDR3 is TGTGCCTGGAGTGCCGCCTTTGAGGCTCGGAGGGGCAATCAGCCCCAGCATTTT. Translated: CAWSAAFEARRGNQPQHF. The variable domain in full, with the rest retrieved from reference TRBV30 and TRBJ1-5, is SQTIHQWPATLVQPVGSPLSLECTVEGTSNPNLYWYRQAAGRGLQLLFYSVGIGQISSEVPQNLSASRPQDRQFILSSKKLLLSDSGFYLCAWSAAFEARRGNQPQHFGDGTRLSIL.